A selection of T cell receptor beta chains follows, all from one sample in a study of cytomegalovirus exposure and HLA in healthy donors. Some clones are missing from TCRdb's copy, which holds only in-frame ones; the method was immunoSEQ multiplex PCR. Among 150,000 to 200,000 clones listed, about four fifths were seen once. The source material was PBMCs. Receptors originate from a young man in good health and CMV-seronegative. Both conserved end residues are part of each CDR3. Fields, in order: V gene, J gene, clone size, CDR3 length, D gene, CDR3 protein, CDR3 DNA. The D gene is left open where the match is weak. Part of the rows lack a size; the others show once, few, many or a class for expanded clones.

TRBV11-2	TRBJ2-3	NA	17	NA	CASSWAPAGDGTDTQYF	TGTGCCAGCAGCTGGGCCCCGGCAGGGGACGGCACAGATACGCAGTATTTT
TRBV6-6	TRBJ2-1	few	16	TRBD2	CASSRLAGGGHNEQFF	TGTGCCAGCAGTCGACTAGCGGGAGGAGGACACAATGAGCAGTTCTTC
TRBV5-1	TRBJ2-1	NA	13	TRBD2	CASSWERAGGQVF	TGCGCCAGCAGCTGGGAGAGAGCGGGGGGGCAGGTCTTC
TRBV4-1	TRBJ2-7	NA	17	TRBD1	CASSPGQAAPLSYEQYF	TGCGCCAGCAGCCCGGGACAGGCCGCTCCTCTCTCCTACGAGCAGTACTTC
TRBV9	TRBJ2-1	NA	15	TRBD2	CASSAGTSGIHFRFF	TGTGCCAGCAGCGCCGGGACTAGCGGGATTCATTTCCGGTTCTTC
TRBV5-6	TRBJ2-1	few	17	TRBD2	CASSFGLAGGTYNEQFF	TGTGCCAGCAGCTTCGGACTAGCGGGGGGCACCTACAATGAGCAGTTCTTC
TRBV9	TRBJ2-2	NA	12	NA	CASSVATGELFF	TGTGCCAGCAGCGTAGCAACCGGGGAGCTGTTTTTT
TRBV10-3	TRBJ2-5	NA	13	TRBD1	CAISGGTKETQYF	TGTGCCATCTCAGGGGGCACAAAAGAGACCCAGTACTTC
TRBV28	TRBJ1-5	NA	16	NA	CASSLGLQGENQPQHF	TGTGCCAGCAGTTTGGGTTTACAGGGAGAGAATCAGCCCCAGCATTTT
TRBV18	TRBJ2-3	NA	17	NA	CASSLGLAGAISDTQYF	TGTGCCAGCTCACTCGGACTGGCGGGGGCCATCTCAGATACGCAGTATTTT
TRBV6-5	TRBJ2-1	NA	15	TRBD2	CASSRSSGRIDEQFF	TGTGCCAGCAGTAGATCTAGCGGGAGGATCGATGAGCAGTTCTTC
TRBV5-6	TRBJ2-3	NA	16	NA	CASSLDRFSSTDTQYF	TGTGCCAGCAGCTTGGACAGGTTCTCTAGCACAGATACGCAGTATTTT
TRBV27	TRBJ2-7	NA	15	NA	CASRRHRGGSYEQYF	TGTGCCAGCAGACGACACAGGGGAGGCTCTTACGAGCAGTACTTC
TRBV7-9	TRBJ1-4	NA	15	NA	CSSSRMGGPNEKLFF	TGTTCCAGCAGCCGCATGGGGGGTCCTAATGAAAAACTGTTTTTT
TRBV11-1	TRBJ2-7	NA	16	NA	CASSPHLWTASYEQYF	TGTGCCAGCAGCCCCCATCTCTGGACAGCTTCCTACGAGCAGTACTTC
TRBV7-3	TRBJ2-3	NA	12	NA	CASSPPNDSQYF	TGTGCCAGCAGCCCACCTAATGACAGCCAGTATTTT
TRBV7-9	TRBJ2-3	NA	13	NA	CSSSLLGRDTQYF	TGTTCCAGCAGCTTATTGGGGAGAGATACGCAGTATTTT
TRBV4-3	TRBJ2-5	NA	15	TRBD2	CASSQLGGGQETQYF	TGCGCCAGCAGCCAACTGGGGGGGGGCCAAGAGACCCAGTACTTC
TRBV7-9	TRBJ1-6	NA	12	NA	CASGVDNSPLHF	TGTGCCAGCGGAGTAGATAATTCACCCCTCCACTTT
TRBV28	TRBJ2-7	once	16	NA	CASRSPGSGLTYEQYF	TGTGCCAGCAGATCACCCGGATCGGGTTTAACCTACGAGCAGTACTTC
TRBV28	TRBJ2-3	once	15	NA	CASSLGHPSTDTQYF	TGTGCCAGCAGCTTGGGACACCCGAGCACAGATACGCAGTATTTT
TRBV11-2	TRBJ1-3	NA	17	NA	CASSLNGGTSSGNTIYF	TGTGCCAGCAGCTTAAACGGGGGGACGAGCTCTGGAAACACCATATATTTT
TRBV7-9	TRBJ2-7	many	12	NA	CASSLDNYEQYF	TGTGCCAGCAGCTTGGACAACTACGAGCAGTACTTC
TRBV19	TRBJ2-7	NA	15	TRBD2	CASSISSGRLNEQYF	TGTGCCAGTAGTATCTCTAGCGGGAGACTCAACGAGCAGTACTTC
TRBV10-3	TRBJ2-3	NA	14	TRBD2	CASTSGGATDTQYF	TGTGCCAGCACTAGCGGGGGGGCCACAGATACGCAGTATTTT
TRBV2	TRBJ2-7	NA	16	TRBD2	CATYRPLSGKSYEQYF	TGTGCCACCTACCGCCCCCTTAGCGGGAAGTCCTACGAGCAGTACTTC
TRBV5-1	TRBJ1-2	NA	13	NA	CASSLAGEHGYTF	TGCGCCAGCAGCTTGGCCGGGGAACATGGCTACACCTTC
TRBV11-2	TRBJ2-7	NA	11	NA	CASSVRYEQYF	TGTGCCAGCAGCGTTCGGTACGAGCAGTACTTC
TRBV6-4	TRBJ2-1	NA	15	TRBD2	CASSDELAGYNEQFF	TGTGCCAGCAGTGACGAACTAGCGGGTTACAATGAGCAGTTCTTC
TRBV19	TRBJ1-4	few	14	TRBD1	CASSLDRGGEKLFF	TGTGCCAGTAGTCTGGACAGGGGCGGCGAAAAACTGTTTTTT
TRBV2	TRBJ1-5	NA	19	NA	CASSDGVEGKSYSNQPQHF	TGTGCCAGCAGTGATGGCGTGGAGGGGAAATCTTATAGCAATCAGCCCCAGCATTTT
TRBV7-9	TRBJ2-3	NA	16	TRBD2	CASSFSLAVGGDTQYF	TGTGCCAGCAGCTTCTCTCTAGCGGTGGGAGGGGATACGCAGTATTTT
TRBV19	TRBJ2-2	NA	14	NA	CASRPSTTAGELFF	TGTGCCAGTAGGCCCAGCACAACAGCCGGGGAGCTGTTTTTT
TRBV30	TRBJ1-4	few	12	NA	CAWSGQVEKLFF	TGTGCCTGGAGTGGGCAAGTCGAAAAACTGTTTTTT
TRBV9	TRBJ1-4	NA	14	NA	CASSEGDINEKLFF	TGTGCCAGCAGCGAAGGGGATATTAATGAAAAACTGTTTTTT
TRBV4-2	TRBJ2-5	NA	13	NA	CASSQDSRGTQYF	TGTGCCAGCAGCCAAGATTCAAGAGGGACCCAGTACTTC
TRBV14	TRBJ2-3	once	13	NA	CASSQDRIDTQYF	TGTGCCAGCAGCCAAGATAGAATAGATACGCAGTATTTT
TRBV10-3	TRBJ2-2	NA	18	TRBD2	CAIRGGTSGNANTGELFF	TGTGCCATCAGGGGAGGGACTAGCGGGAACGCGAACACCGGGGAGCTGTTTTTT
TRBV6-1	TRBJ2-7	NA	11	NA	CASSELREQYF	TGTGCCAGCAGTGAATTGAGGGAGCAGTACTTC
TRBV5-1	TRBJ1-2	NA	14	TRBD1	CASSPGGQGEGYTF	TGCGCCAGCAGCCCGGGGGGACAGGGGGAAGGCTACACCTTC
TRBV4-3	TRBJ1-2	NA	20	NA	CASSRQPIRQAILANYGYTF	TGCGCCAGCAGCCGCCAGCCAATCCGACAGGCTATCTTAGCTAACTATGGCTACACCTTC
TRBV5-1	TRBJ2-3	NA	16	NA	CASSLDFGSSTDTQYF	TGCGCCAGCAGCTTGGACTTCGGGAGCAGCACAGATACGCAGTATTTT
TRBV2	TRBJ2-5	NA	17	TRBD2	CASRTVRLAGVRETQYF	TGTGCCAGCAGAACCGTACGACTAGCGGGAGTTCGAGAGACCCAGTACTTC
TRBV7-2	TRBJ1-5	NA	15	TRBD1	CASSVTGGSNQPQHF	TGTGCCAGCAGTGTGACAGGGGGTAGCAATCAGCCCCAGCATTTT
TRBV7-2	TRBJ1-2	NA	13	NA	CASSLGGDYGYTF	TGTGCCAGCAGCTTAGGCGGGGACTATGGCTACACCTTC